This T cell receptor beta chain was captured by sequencing in a study of response to subunit inactivated influenza vaccine. TCRdb ran MiXCR on the RT-PCR reads and lists one entry per CDR3 protein. The sample has approximately 500,000 distinct CDR3 sequences, less than 25% seen once; the top ten hold 2.5% to 3.5%. CDR1 is MGHDK and CDR2 is SYGVNS in the germline V gene. This CDR3 spans 13 amino acids. V was trimmed by 9 bases and J by 1 base, leaving 12 bases between them. The same specimen was also included in a second study, on T cells expressing NK-cell markers. That work adds: 5'RACE template switching with UMIs generated TCR beta cDNA. HCMV serostatus: most of the eight sequenced donors positive, one negative. NKG2C+ dominant clonotypes from roughly 6 donors made up roughly 1.0-7.0% of CD8+ T cells. Uncertainty persisted over the HCMV specificity of expanded NKG2C+ T cell clones.

The chain links TRBV25-1 to TRBJ2-5, with D possibly TRBD2 on 5 matching bases. The source material was CD4+ T cells sorted from PBMCs, sampled about 13 days after vaccination. The sequence derives from a man in his fifties or sixties who received an inactivated influenza vaccine. DNA of the CDR3: TGTGCCAGTATCGGACTGAGCCAAGAGACCCAGTACTTC. Encoded protein: CASIGLSQETQYF.